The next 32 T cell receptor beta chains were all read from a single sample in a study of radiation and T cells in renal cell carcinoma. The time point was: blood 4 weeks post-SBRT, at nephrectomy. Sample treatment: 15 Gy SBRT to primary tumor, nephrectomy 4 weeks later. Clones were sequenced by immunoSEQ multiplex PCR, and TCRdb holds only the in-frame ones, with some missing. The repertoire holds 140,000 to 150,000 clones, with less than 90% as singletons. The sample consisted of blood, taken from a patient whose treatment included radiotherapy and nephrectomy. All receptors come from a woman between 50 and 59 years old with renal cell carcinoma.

CDR3 DNA: TGCGCCAGCAGCCTCTACCCTCCCGGGACTAGTGTATACGAGCAGTACTTC. This translates into CASSLYPPGTSVYEQYF. The chain recombines TRBV5-1 with TRBJ2-7, with 8 positions matching TRBD2. CDR3 length: 17 residues. V dropped 4 bases and J dropped 4; count of bases not matched to a gene: 16. Germline V CDR1 and CDR2: SGHRS, YFSETQ.

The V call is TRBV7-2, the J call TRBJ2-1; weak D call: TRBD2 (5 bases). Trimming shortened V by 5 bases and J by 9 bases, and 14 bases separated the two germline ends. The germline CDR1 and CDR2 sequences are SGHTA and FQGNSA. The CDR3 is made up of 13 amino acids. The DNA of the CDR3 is TGTGCCAGCAGCCCACTACTAGTGGGTGAGCAGTTCTTC. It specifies CASSPLLVGEQFF.

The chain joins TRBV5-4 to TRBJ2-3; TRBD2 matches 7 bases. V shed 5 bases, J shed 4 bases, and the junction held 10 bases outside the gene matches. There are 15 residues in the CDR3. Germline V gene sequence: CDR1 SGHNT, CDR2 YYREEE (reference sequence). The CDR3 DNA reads TGTGCCAGCAGTAGCGGGTGGGGTAGGTCAGATACGCAGTATTTT. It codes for CASSSGWGRSDTQYF.

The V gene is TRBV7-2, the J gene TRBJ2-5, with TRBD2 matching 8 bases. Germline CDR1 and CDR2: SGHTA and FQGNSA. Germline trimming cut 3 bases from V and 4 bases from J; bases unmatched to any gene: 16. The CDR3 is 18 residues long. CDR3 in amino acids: CASSFLGIAGFPRETQYF. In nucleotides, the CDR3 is TGTGCCAGCAGCTTTCTCGGGATAGCGGGGTTCCCGAGAGAGACCCAGTACTTC.

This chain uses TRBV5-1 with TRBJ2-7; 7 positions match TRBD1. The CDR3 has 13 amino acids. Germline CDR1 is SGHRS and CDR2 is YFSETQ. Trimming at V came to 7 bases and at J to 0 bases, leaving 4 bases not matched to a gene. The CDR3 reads CASGGQDSYEQYF. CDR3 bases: TGCGCCAGCGGAGGACAGGACTCCTACGAGCAGTACTTC.

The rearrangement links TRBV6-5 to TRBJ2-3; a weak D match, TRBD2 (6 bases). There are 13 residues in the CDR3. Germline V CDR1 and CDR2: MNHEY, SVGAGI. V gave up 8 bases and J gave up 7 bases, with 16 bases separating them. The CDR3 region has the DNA TGTGCCAGCTCTAGTCGGGAGTATTATACGCAGTATTTT. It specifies CASSSREYYTQYF.

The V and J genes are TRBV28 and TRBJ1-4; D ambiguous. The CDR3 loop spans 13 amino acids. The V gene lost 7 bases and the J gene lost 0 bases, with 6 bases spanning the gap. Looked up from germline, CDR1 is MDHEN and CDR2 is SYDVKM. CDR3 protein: CASTVATNEKLFF. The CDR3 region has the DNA TGTGCCAGCACTGTTGCAACTAATGAAAAACTGTTTTTT.

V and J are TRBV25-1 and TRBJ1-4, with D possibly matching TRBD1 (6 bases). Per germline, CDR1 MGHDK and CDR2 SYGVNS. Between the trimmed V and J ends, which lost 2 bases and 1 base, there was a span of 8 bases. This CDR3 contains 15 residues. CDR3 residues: CASSESRGTNEKLFF. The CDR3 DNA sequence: TGTGCCAGCAGTGAAAGCAGGGGAACTAATGAAAAACTGTTTTTT.

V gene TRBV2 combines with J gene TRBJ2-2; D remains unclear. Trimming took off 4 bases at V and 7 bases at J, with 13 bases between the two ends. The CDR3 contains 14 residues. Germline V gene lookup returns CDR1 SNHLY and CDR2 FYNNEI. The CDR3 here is CASSVMVSDGELFF. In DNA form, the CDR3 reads TGTGCCAGCAGTGTTATGGTTTCTGACGGGGAGCTGTTTTTT.

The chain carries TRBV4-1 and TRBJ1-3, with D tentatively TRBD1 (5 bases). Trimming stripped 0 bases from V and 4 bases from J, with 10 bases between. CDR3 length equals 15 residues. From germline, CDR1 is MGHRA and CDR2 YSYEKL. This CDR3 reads CASSQDLGEGNTIYF. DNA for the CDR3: TGCGCCAGCAGCCAAGATCTGGGGGAGGGAAACACCATATATTTT.

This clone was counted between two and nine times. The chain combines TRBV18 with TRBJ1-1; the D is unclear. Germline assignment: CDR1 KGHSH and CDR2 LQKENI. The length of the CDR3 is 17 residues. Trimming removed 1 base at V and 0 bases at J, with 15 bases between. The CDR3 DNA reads TGTGCCAGCTCACCACGGGTACAGACCTTCATGAACACTGAAGCTTTCTTT. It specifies CASSPRVQTFMNTEAFF.

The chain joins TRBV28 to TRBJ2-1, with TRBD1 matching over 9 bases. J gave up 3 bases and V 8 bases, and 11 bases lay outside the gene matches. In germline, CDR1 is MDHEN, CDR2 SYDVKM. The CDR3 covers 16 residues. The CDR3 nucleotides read TGTGCCAGCTCGAGTCCGGGACAGGGATACTACAATGAGCAGTTCTTC. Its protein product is CASSSPGQGYYNEQFF.

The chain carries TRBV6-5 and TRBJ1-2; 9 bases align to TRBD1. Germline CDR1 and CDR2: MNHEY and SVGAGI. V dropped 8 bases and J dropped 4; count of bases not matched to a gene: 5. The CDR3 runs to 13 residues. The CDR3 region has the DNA TGTGCCAGCCGTACAGGGGGCAGCTATGGCTACACCTTC. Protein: CASRTGGSYGYTF.

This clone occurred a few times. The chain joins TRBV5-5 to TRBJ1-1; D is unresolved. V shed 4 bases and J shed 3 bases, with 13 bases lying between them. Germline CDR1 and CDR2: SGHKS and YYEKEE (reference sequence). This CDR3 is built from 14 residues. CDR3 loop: CASSNDPTDTEAFF. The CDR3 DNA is TGTGCCAGCAGCAACGACCCTACCGACACTGAAGCTTTCTTT.

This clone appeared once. The CDR3: CASSLMVGLVRSYEQYF. For the CDR3, the DNA is TGTGCCAGCAGCTTAATGGTCGGACTAGTCCGCTCCTACGAGCAGTACTTC. The chain has TRBV7-8 and TRBJ2-7, with 7 bases aligning to TRBD2. CDR1 SGHVS and CDR2 FQNEAQ come from the germline V gene. Trimming at V came to 2 bases and at J to 0 bases, leaving 10 bases not matched to a gene. The length of the CDR3 is 17 residues.

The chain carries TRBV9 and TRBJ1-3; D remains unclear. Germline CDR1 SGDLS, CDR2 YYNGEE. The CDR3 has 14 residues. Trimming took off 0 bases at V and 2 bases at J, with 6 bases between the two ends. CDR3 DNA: TGTGCCAGCAGCGTAGGACGGACTGGAAACACCATATATTTT. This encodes CASSVGRTGNTIYF.

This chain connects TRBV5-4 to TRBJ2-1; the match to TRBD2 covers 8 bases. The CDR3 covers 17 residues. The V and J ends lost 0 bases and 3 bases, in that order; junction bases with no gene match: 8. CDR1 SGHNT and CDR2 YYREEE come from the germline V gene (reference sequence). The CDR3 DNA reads TGTGCCAGCAGCTTGGCCCGACTTAGCGGGAACTACAATGAGCAGTTCTTC. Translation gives CASSLARLSGNYNEQFF.

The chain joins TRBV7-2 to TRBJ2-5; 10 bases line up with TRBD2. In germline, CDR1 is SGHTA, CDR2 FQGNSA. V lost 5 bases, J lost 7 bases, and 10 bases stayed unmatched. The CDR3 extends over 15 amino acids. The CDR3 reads CASSPSGGPEVTQYF. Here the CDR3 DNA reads TGTGCCAGCAGCCCTAGCGGGGGCCCCGAGGTGACCCAGTACTTC.

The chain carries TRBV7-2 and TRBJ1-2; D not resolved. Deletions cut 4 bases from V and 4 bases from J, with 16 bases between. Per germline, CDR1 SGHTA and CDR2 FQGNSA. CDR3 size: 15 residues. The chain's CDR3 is CASSSRSGWGYGYTF. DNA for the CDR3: TGTGCCAGCAGCTCCAGATCCGGCTGGGGCTATGGCTACACCTTC.

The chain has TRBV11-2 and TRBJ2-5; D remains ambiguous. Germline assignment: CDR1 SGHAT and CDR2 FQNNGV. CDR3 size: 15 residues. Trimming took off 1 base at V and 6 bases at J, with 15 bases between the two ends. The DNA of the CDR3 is TGTGCCAGCAGCTTAGCACTCCAAGCAATACAGACCCAGTACTTC. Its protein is CASSLALQAIQTQYF. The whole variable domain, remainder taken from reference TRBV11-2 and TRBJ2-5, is EAGVAQSPRYKIIEKRQSVAFWCNPISGHATLYWYQQILGQGPKLLIQFQNNGVVDDSQLPKDRFSAERLKGVDSTLKIQPAKLEDSAVYLCASSLALQAIQTQYFGPGTRLLVL.

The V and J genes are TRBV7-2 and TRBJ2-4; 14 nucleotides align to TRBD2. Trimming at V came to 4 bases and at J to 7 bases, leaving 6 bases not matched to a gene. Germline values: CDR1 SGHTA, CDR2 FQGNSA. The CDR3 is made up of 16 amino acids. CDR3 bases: TGTGCCAGCAGCTGGGGGACTAGCGGGAGTCGGAACATTCAGTACTTC. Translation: CASSWGTSGSRNIQYF.

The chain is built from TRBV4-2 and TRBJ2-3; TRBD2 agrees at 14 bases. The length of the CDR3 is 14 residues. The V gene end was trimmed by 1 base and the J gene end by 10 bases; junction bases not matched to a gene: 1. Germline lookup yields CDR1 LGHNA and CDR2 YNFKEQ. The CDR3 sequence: CASSQGLAGGAQYF. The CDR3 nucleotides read TGTGCCAGCAGCCAAGGACTAGCGGGAGGGGCGCAGTATTTT.

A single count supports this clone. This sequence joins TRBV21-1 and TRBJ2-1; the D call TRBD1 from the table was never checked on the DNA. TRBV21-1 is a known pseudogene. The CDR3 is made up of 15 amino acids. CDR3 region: CASSDPKRGPHEQFF. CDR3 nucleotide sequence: TGTGCCAGCAGCGACCCCAAAAGGGGCCCCCATGAGCAGTTCTTC.

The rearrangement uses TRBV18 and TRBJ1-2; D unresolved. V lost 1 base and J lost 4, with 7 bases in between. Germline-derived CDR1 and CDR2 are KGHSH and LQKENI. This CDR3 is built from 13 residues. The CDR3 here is CASSPRESYGYTF. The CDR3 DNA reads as TGTGCCAGCTCACCACGGGAGTCCTATGGCTACACCTTC. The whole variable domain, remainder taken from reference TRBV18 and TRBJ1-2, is NAGVMQNPRHLVRRRGQEARLRCSPMKGHSHVYWYRQLPEEGLKFMVYLQKENIIDESGMPKERFSAEFPKEGPSILRIQQVVRGDSAAYFCASSPRESYGYTFGSGTRLTVV.

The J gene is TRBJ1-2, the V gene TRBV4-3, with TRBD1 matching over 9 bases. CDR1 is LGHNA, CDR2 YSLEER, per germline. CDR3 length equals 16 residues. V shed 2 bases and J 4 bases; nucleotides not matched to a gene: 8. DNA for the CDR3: TGCGCCAGCAGCCAAATCATCGGACAGGGGCCCTATGGCTACACCTTC. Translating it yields CASSQIIGQGPYGYTF.

The CDR3 loop reads CASSIGPQNWAFF. In nucleotides, the CDR3 is TGTGCCAGTAGTATAGGACCACAGAATTGGGCTTTCTTT. The chain carries TRBV19 and TRBJ1-1; no firm D call. The CDR3 loop spans 13 amino acids. The V gene lost 1 base and the J gene lost 11 bases, with 14 bases spanning the gap. In germline, CDR1 is LNHDA, CDR2 SQIVND (reference sequence).

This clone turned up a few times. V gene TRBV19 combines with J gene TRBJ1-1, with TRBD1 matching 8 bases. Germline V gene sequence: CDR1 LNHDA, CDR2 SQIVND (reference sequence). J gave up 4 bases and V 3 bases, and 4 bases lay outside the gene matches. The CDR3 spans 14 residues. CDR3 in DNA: TGTGCCAGTAGTATGGTCCAGGGGGCCACTGAAGCTTTCTTT. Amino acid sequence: CASSMVQGATEAFF.

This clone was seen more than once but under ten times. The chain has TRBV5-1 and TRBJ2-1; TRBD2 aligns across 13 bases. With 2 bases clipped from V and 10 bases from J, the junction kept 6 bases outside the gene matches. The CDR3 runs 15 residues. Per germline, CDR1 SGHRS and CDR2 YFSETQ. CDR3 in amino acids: CASSLSGLAGDEQFF. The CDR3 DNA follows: TGCGCCAGCAGCTTAAGTGGACTAGCGGGAGACGAGCAGTTCTTC.

The CDR3 loop is CASSIISGGAGEQFF. The DNA for the CDR3 is TGTGCCAGTAGTATTATCAGCGGGGGGGCGGGTGAGCAGTTCTTC. This rearrangement joins TRBV19 to TRBJ2-1, with 10 bases matching TRBD2. From germline, CDR1 is LNHDA and CDR2 SQIVND (reference sequence). This CDR3 region has 15 residues. Trimming at V came to 3 bases and at J to 9 bases, leaving 8 bases not matched to a gene.

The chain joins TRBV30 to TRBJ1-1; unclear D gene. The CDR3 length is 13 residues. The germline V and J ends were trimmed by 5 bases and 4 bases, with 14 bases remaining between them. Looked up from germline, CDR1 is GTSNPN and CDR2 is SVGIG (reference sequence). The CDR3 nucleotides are TGTGCCTGGGACGGGAGCCTTGGCACTGAAGCTTTCTTT. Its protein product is CAWDGSLGTEAFF.

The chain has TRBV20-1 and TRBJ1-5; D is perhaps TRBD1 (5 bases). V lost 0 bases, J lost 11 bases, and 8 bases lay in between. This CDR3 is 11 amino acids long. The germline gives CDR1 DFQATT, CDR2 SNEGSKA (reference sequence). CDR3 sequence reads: CSARDGQAQHF. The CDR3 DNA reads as TGCAGTGCTAGAGATGGACAAGCCCAGCATTTT.

CDR3 loop: CASSKVYRNLPYEQYF. The CDR3 DNA follows: TGTGCCAGCAGCAAAGTGTACAGGAACCTACCCTACGAGCAGTACTTC. The genes are TRBV21-1 and TRBJ2-7; the table names TRBD1, a call not compared with the DNA. TRBV21-1 is shown as a pseudogene. CDR3 length: 16 residues.